This entry concerns a single T cell receptor beta chain. Its antigen remains undetermined. No base qualities exist here, and no much larger clone lies one base off it. Library preparation used the immunoSEQ multiplex PCR assay. For the multiplex PCR, a mixture combining 60 forward primers for TCR Vbeta segments and 13 reverse primers for TCR Jbeta segments was used. The CDR3 region of rearranged TCR beta genes was amplified from genomic DNA with a multiplex PCR assay. The Illumina HiSeq System was used to sequence the amplified TCR beta libraries as 87-base-pair reads. Concerning the study's data processing: A later analysis counted tens of millions of unique TCR beta chains across the roughly 700 repertoires, and about 10 million of these chains were shared by at least two donors. Raw reads were error-corrected and collapsed into unique sequences by a nearest-neighbor algorithm in which closely related sequences were merged to remove PCR and sequencing errors. CDR3 sequences were aligned to IMGT reference sequences to assign V, D and J gene segments. Each retained sequence needed at least a six-nucleotide match to both a V gene segment and a J gene segment. Rearrangements were called productive when the CDR3 lacked stop codons and stayed in frame with V and J; all others were non-productive. Following IMGT convention, CDR3 was defined as the stretch from the second conserved V-encoded cysteine to the conserved J-encoded phenylalanine. The earlier analysis of about 610 of the donors excluded any sequence lacking an unambiguous match to a single V gene segment. An earlier analysis of 587 of the donors called V segments functional above 56.7% productive rearrangements and segregating when the between-donor standard deviation exceeded 5%. A statistical classification framework was built to diagnose cytomegalovirus status from the catalog of TCR beta chain sequences. In a later analysis, TCR nucleotide sequences were compared against IMGT/GENE-DB human TR gene sequences so that V and J genes could be assigned. In a later analysis, CDR3 sequences and most-parsimonious VDJ recombination scenarios were assigned using the TCRdist pipeline. In a later analysis, each TCR beta chain was defined by its CDR3 amino acid sequence together with its V-gene family, and reads without a unique V-gene family were excluded. In a later analysis, fewer than 650 highly shared, low-generation-probability nucleotide sequences were removed to address suspected cross-contamination and a sequencing artifact. In a later analysis, a clonal expansion index for each public chain was calculated from normalized within-repertoire ranks of inferred template counts. Generation probabilities in a later analysis came from a VDJ recombination model fitted to out-of-frame rearrangements, and those results were checked against IGoR. In a later analysis, TCR-TCR, TCR-HLA and TCR-CMV co-occurrence was scored with hypergeometric tests, and a repertoire-size bias correction was applied to TCR pairs. To estimate false discovery rates, a later analysis permuted the HLA or CMV assignments 20 times. In a later analysis, co-occurring TCRs were grouped with DBSCAN, and TCRdist sequence similarity was added when clustering was performed within HLA-allele-positive subsets. Repertoires with fewer than 30,000 or more than 120,000 public chains, plus five repertoires with anomalous nucleotide sharing, were excluded from co-occurrence clustering. TCRdb holds this immuneACCESS table with in-frame rearrangements only. Some clones are missing; in checked studies, unresolved V genes explain under half, and the rest has no known cause. V and J calls and clone size are copied from that table; D and trimming were computed from the DNA. Within this sample are about 110,000 clones, with around 80% of them counted one time only. The ten most abundant clones make up under 8% of the sample.

The V and J ends are trimmed by 1 base and 1 base, leaving 8 bases between them. Per the germline V gene, SGHDT is the CDR1 and YYEEEE is the CDR2. The CDR3 holds 14 amino acids from the cysteine to the phenylalanine. CDR3 DNA is the only sequence kept; it has 42 bases, read in frame from the first base. This sample is part of a study of cytomegalovirus exposure and HLA in healthy donors (dated by TCRdb to about 2017). The study in broad terms: An earlier analysis of several hundred of the donors reported approximately 260 Gb of sequence data and 100 million to 120 million unique TCR beta sequences obtained from 180 million or so T cells. Roughly 300 gigabases of sequencing data and approximately 93 million unique TCR sequences were included in an early release covering several hundred HLA-typed donors. Among the roughly 400 genotyped donors, around 79% belonged to the genetic ancestry cluster associated with self-reported Caucasian donors. The aim of the study was to test whether cataloging public T cell receptors could identify signatures of past pathogen exposure. The T cell repertoires of several hundred subjects were profiled by immunosequencing and related to cytomegalovirus serostatus. Along with the approximately 600-subject first cohort, a separate validation cohort of around 110 different subjects was used. To predict cytomegalovirus infection status, the study brought together high-throughput TCR immunosequencing, statistical association of individual TCRs with disease status, and machine learning. A later analysis re-examined previously published TCR beta repertoires from roughly 650 donors and added high-resolution HLA genotyping to investigate patterns of TCR occurrence. Rather than using new phenotypic data, the later analysis identified candidate immune exposures from TCR beta sequences and from how often those sequences occurred across donors. To decide whether each TCR beta V gene segment behaved as functional or pseudogenic, an earlier analysis of some 600 of the donors relied on high-throughput TCR beta sequencing. Donor age, sex, ethnicity and CMV serostatus were compiled together with the repertoire data. Genome-wide SNP genotypes for about 65% of the 666 donors were used in a later genetic analysis, which treated that subset as a discovery cohort. All discovery cohort repertoires had been generated using a single sequencing platform. Class I and class II HLA loci were covered by the typing at four-digit resolution. Typing coverage varied by locus: about 620-640 donors for A, B, C, DRB1 and DQB1; approximately 500 for DQA1; 600 to 610 for DPA1; approximately 490 for DPB1. About 5 DR-DQ haplotypes were handled as single units for association and clustering, since linkage in the cohort was strong. Across around 400 genotyped donors of the cohort, an average of about 220,000 unique TCR beta nucleotide sequences per donor were sequenced, and approximately 17% of those sequences were non-productive. Results and caveats for the whole study, not just this receptor: According to a later genetic analysis, donors in an Asian-associated ancestry cluster had fewer N-insertions in productive TCRs than the approximately 710-donor mean. Some IMGT-functional V segments, including TRBV6-2 and TRBV6-3, could not be told apart with the 87-base-pair reads, so those segments were excluded. In an earlier analysis of 587 of the donors, most TCR beta V segments were observed in productive rearrangements about 90% or about 30% of the time, broadly matching IMGT annotations. According to a later analysis, most CMV-associated TCR beta chains appeared to be HLA-restricted, and the HLA associations seemed to be driven largely by CMV exposure. Presence/absence analyses assumed roughly uniform sequencing depth across donors, an assumption that may not hold. Because HLA typing was unavailable for some donors at each locus, only the typed subset was used in association tests. Most TCR sequences were seen in very few donors, while some public TCRs were found in many individuals. In the study, about 150 TCR beta chains were listed as associated with cytomegalovirus. A later analysis reported that several top co-occurrence clusters appeared linked to parvovirus B19, influenza, CMV and Epstein-Barr virus. In this cohort, only TCR beta chains were sequenced, and detectable features were limited by the absence of alpha or paired-chain data. An association between a missense DCLRE1C variant and V-gene and J-gene trimming of TCR beta chains was found in a later genetic analysis and replicated in an independent cohort. According to the authors, the approach could potentially be generalized to other disease states and immunological phenotypes. In a later analysis, TCR association rates were found to vary across HLA loci, with the most associated TCRs seen for DRB1 alleles and the fewest for HLA-C alleles. The classifier was reported to diagnose cytomegalovirus status with high specificity and sensitivity in both the original cohort and the validation cohort. A cluster of highly shared sequence variants was judged likely to represent a technical artifact of the sequencing pipeline. Specific HLA alleles were associated with 18,000 or so TCR beta sequences at a false discovery rate of 0.05 in a later analysis. A further reported finding was that TCR beta sequences accurately predicted the HLA-A and HLA-B alleles for most subjects in the first cohort. In vitro tests confirmed that a few of the cytomegalovirus-associated TCR beta chains recognize cytomegalovirus antigens. CMV serostatus was the only immune exposure information available for the cohort. When HLA alleles, especially DR and DQ, strongly co-occurred, TCR associations were difficult to assign to individual alleles. The earlier analysis of almost 600 of the donors excluded over 15 rarely observed V segments, including chromosome 9 orphons, because counts were too low. In a later analysis, HLA-associated TCR beta chains showed more clonal expansion and lower generation probabilities than non-associated chains that were equally common. Correlated functional status among segregating V segments might reflect linkage disequilibrium, but an unknown experimental factor could not be ruled out.

The cohort comprised hundreds of healthy bone marrow donors. Cohort members were all nominally healthy when sampled, although unrecorded immune exposures were likely present. The donor tested CMV seropositive, placing the donor among the 250 to 350 seropositive members of the cohort. A peripheral blood sample was provided by each donor, and peripheral blood mononuclear cells were used for TCR beta sequencing. The Qiagen DNeasy Blood Extraction Kit was used to extract genomic DNA from the blood cell samples. This receptor was obtained from a woman between 50 and 59 years old in good health and CMV-seropositive. The sample taken for sequencing was PBMCs. The rearrangement combines TRBV5-6 with TRBJ1-1, with a weak D call of TRBD1 (5 bases match). The DNA reads as follows: TGTGCCAGCAGCTTGCAGGGAGGGAACACTGAAGCTTTCTTT. Translated, it reads CASSLQGGNTEAFF.